This T cell receptor beta chain appears in the sequencing data of a study of spatial heterogeneity in lung cancer. Study-wide background: The average appearance count of each unique TCR and UMI combination in raw reads was more than eight. General study points: Ubiquitous expanded tumor TCRs showed up in blood more at resection than follow-up.

This clonotype was recorded a few times. The antigen remains undetermined. Specified time point: blood at routine non-recurrence follow-up after resection. Researchers sequenced whole RNA taken from tumor, nontumor lung or frozen PBMC without sorting. A unique molecular identifier was carried by every single TCR cDNA molecule. From the 5' RACE reads, TCRdb called clonotypes with MiXCR, one entry per CDR3 protein. There are approximately 50,000 distinct CDR3 sequences in the sample; roughly 7% occur only once, and roughly 35% lies in the top ten. This TCR came from a female donor with early-stage non-small cell lung cancer. The specimen was PBMCs, collected at follow-up.

CDR3 sequence (DNA): TGTGCCAGCTCACCAGGACAGCTGGGGTACACTGAAGCTTTCTTT. Translation: CASSPGQLGYTEAFF. The rearrangement uses TRBV18 and TRBJ1-1; a weak D match, TRBD1 (6 bases). Germline V gene data show CDR1 as KGHSH and CDR2 as LQKENI. V lost 2 bases to trimming and J lost 3 bases, with 13 bases between them. CDR3 length: 15 amino acids.